This is a list of T cell receptor beta chains from one sample in a study of cytomegalovirus exposure and HLA in healthy donors. The assay was immunoSEQ multiplex PCR, and TCRdb's table has in-frame clones only and misses some. The table records around 150,000 clones, more than 80% of them present only once. Sequencing used PBMCs. Every receptor here comes from a woman aged 18-29 years in good health and CMV-seropositive. CDR3s include the opening cysteine and the closing phenylalanine or tryptophan. A D gene is named only where the DNA matches it firmly. Clone size is not always given. Where it is, it says once, few, many or a class for expanded clones.

abundance: once; j_gene: TRBJ1-6; len: 13; v_gene: TRBV10-1; d_gene: NA; CDR3nt: TGCGCCAGCAGTGACAGCTATAATTCACCCCTCCACTTT; CDR3aa: CASSDSYNSPLHF
abundance: NA; j_gene: TRBJ2-7; len: 12; v_gene: TRBV7-9; d_gene: NA; CDR3nt: TGTGCCAGCAGCTTAGCCGAGGGGGTGCAGTACTTC; CDR3aa: CASSLAEGVQYF
abundance: NA; j_gene: TRBJ1-1; len: 17; v_gene: TRBV5-1; d_gene: TRBD1; CDR3nt: TGCGCCAGCAGCTTGGCCCCGACAGGGGGTCTTAACACTGAAGCTTTCTTT; CDR3aa: CASSLAPTGGLNTEAFF
abundance: NA; j_gene: TRBJ2-1; len: 15; v_gene: TRBV7-2; d_gene: TRBD1; CDR3nt: TGTGCCAGCAGCTTCTCCAGCGGGACAGGGAATGAGCAGTTCTTC; CDR3aa: CASSFSSGTGNEQFF
abundance: once; j_gene: TRBJ2-7; len: 14; v_gene: TRBV5-6; d_gene: NA; CDR3nt: TGTGCCAGCAGCTTGGGATCAGGACACTACGAGCAGTACTTC; CDR3aa: CASSLGSGHYEQYF
abundance: NA; j_gene: TRBJ2-7; len: 15; v_gene: TRBV6-1; d_gene: TRBD1; CDR3nt: TGTGCCAGCAGTGAAGCTGGGACAGCTACCTACGAGCAGTACTTC; CDR3aa: CASSEAGTATYEQYF
abundance: NA; j_gene: TRBJ2-5; len: 16; v_gene: TRBV11-2; d_gene: NA; CDR3nt: TGTGCCAGCAGCTTGTGGTCTAGCGTAGGACAAGAGACCCAGTACTTC; CDR3aa: CASSLWSSVGQETQYF
abundance: NA; j_gene: TRBJ2-7; len: 14; v_gene: TRBV7-2; d_gene: NA; CDR3nt: TGTGCCAGCAGCTTAGACGTAGACTCCTACGAGCAGTACTTC; CDR3aa: CASSLDVDSYEQYF
abundance: NA; j_gene: TRBJ2-6; len: 17; v_gene: TRBV5-4; d_gene: NA; CDR3nt: TGTGCCAGCAGTCCAGGGGCTAGCGGTCTTGGGGCCAACGTCCTGACTTTC; CDR3aa: CASSPGASGLGANVLTF
abundance: NA; j_gene: TRBJ1-2; len: 15; v_gene: TRBV6-1; d_gene: TRBD1; CDR3nt: TGTGCCAGCAGTGACGCCAACAGGGGGTACTATGGCTACACCTTC; CDR3aa: CASSDANRGYYGYTF
abundance: NA; j_gene: TRBJ2-3; len: 15; v_gene: TRBV7-7; d_gene: TRBD2; CDR3nt: TGTGCCAGCAGCCCAACGGGGGGGGGCACAGATACGCAGTATTTT; CDR3aa: CASSPTGGGTDTQYF
abundance: NA; j_gene: TRBJ2-7; len: 14; v_gene: TRBV19; d_gene: TRBD2; CDR3nt: TGTGCCACACGCGGACTAGCGGGAACATACGAGCAGTACTTC; CDR3aa: CATRGLAGTYEQYF
abundance: NA; j_gene: TRBJ2-7; len: 13; v_gene: TRBV19; d_gene: TRBD1; CDR3nt: TGTGCCAGTAGTGCGGACAGGGTTCACGAGCAGTACTTC; CDR3aa: CASSADRVHEQYF
abundance: NA; j_gene: TRBJ2-2; len: 12; v_gene: TRBV5-1; d_gene: NA; CDR3nt: TGCGCCAGCAGCAGCGGAGCCGGGGAGCTGTTTTTT; CDR3aa: CASSSGAGELFF
abundance: NA; j_gene: TRBJ2-1; len: 14; v_gene: TRBV4-3; d_gene: NA; CDR3nt: TGCGCCAGCAGCCAAGATGGGTCTGAGGCCCAGCAGTTCTTC; CDR3aa: CASSQDGSEAQQFF
abundance: NA; j_gene: TRBJ1-6; len: 15; v_gene: TRBV9; d_gene: TRBD1; CDR3nt: TGTGCCAGCAGCGCCGACAGGGTAGGCTTGGCACCCCTCCACTTT; CDR3aa: CASSADRVGLAPLHF
abundance: NA; j_gene: TRBJ1-2; len: 14; v_gene: TRBV6-1; d_gene: NA; CDR3nt: TGTGCCAGCAGTGAGCGGGCCGCGAACTATGGCTACACCTTC; CDR3aa: CASSERAANYGYTF
abundance: NA; j_gene: TRBJ2-7; len: 16; v_gene: TRBV7-8; d_gene: TRBD2; CDR3nt: TGTGCCAGCAGTCCTCGGGTAGCGGGGTTCTCCTACGAGCAGTACTTC; CDR3aa: CASSPRVAGFSYEQYF
abundance: NA; j_gene: TRBJ1-1; len: 14; v_gene: TRBV9; d_gene: TRBD1; CDR3nt: TGTGCCAGCAGGGAGGGGGCGATGAACACTGAAGCTTTCTTT; CDR3aa: CASREGAMNTEAFF
abundance: NA; j_gene: TRBJ2-7; len: 12; v_gene: TRBV5-5; d_gene: NA; CDR3nt: TGTGCCAGCAGCTTCTCGGGCTACGAGCAGTACTTC; CDR3aa: CASSFSGYEQYF
abundance: NA; j_gene: TRBJ1-1; len: 13; v_gene: TRBV27; d_gene: NA; CDR3nt: TGTGCCAGCAGGCGTACAGGGAGCACTGAAGCTTTCTTT; CDR3aa: CASRRTGSTEAFF
abundance: NA; j_gene: TRBJ1-5; len: 14; v_gene: TRBV19; d_gene: NA; CDR3nt: TGTGCCAGTAGTGAGGGTATTGGCAATCAGCCCCAGCATTTT; CDR3aa: CASSEGIGNQPQHF
abundance: NA; j_gene: TRBJ2-7; len: 17; v_gene: TRBV13; d_gene: TRBD1; CDR3nt: TGTGCCAGCAGTCCGACCCCGCCGGGACAGGACATCTACGAGCAGTACTTC; CDR3aa: CASSPTPPGQDIYEQYF
abundance: NA; j_gene: TRBJ1-5; len: 15; v_gene: TRBV5-4; d_gene: NA; CDR3nt: TGTGCCAGCAGCTTGGACGGAGATAGCAATCAGCCCCAGCATTTT; CDR3aa: CASSLDGDSNQPQHF
abundance: NA; j_gene: TRBJ2-3; len: 16; v_gene: TRBV6-4; d_gene: TRBD2; CDR3nt: TGTGCCAGCAGTGAAGTAGCGGGAGGGCGCACAGATACGCAGTATTTT; CDR3aa: CASSEVAGGRTDTQYF
abundance: once; j_gene: TRBJ1-1; len: 13; v_gene: TRBV5-1; d_gene: TRBD1; CDR3nt: TGCGCCAGCAGCGTCGACAGGGGGACTGAAGCTTTCTTT; CDR3aa: CASSVDRGTEAFF
abundance: NA; j_gene: TRBJ2-2; len: 15; v_gene: TRBV11-2; d_gene: TRBD2; CDR3nt: TGTGCCAGCAACGGGGGACTAGCCCGCACCGGGGAGCTGTTTTTT; CDR3aa: CASNGGLARTGELFF
abundance: NA; j_gene: TRBJ2-4; len: 14; v_gene: TRBV7-2; d_gene: TRBD2; CDR3nt: TGTGCCAGCAGCTTAAAGCGACTAGCGGGGGGACAGTACTTC; CDR3aa: CASSLKRLAGGQYF
abundance: NA; j_gene: TRBJ2-7; len: 15; v_gene: TRBV19; d_gene: TRBD1; CDR3nt: TGTGCCAGTAGGGACGGGACAGGGTCTCCCTACGAGCAGTACTTC; CDR3aa: CASRDGTGSPYEQYF
abundance: NA; j_gene: TRBJ2-7; len: 16; v_gene: TRBV28; d_gene: TRBD2; CDR3nt: TGTGCCAGCAGTTCCGGGACTAGCGGGGCTACCTACGAGCAGTACTTC; CDR3aa: CASSSGTSGATYEQYF
abundance: NA; j_gene: TRBJ2-7; len: 13; v_gene: TRBV6-1; d_gene: NA; CDR3nt: TGTGCCAGCAGTGAAGCAGGGGTTAGGGAGCAGTACTTC; CDR3aa: CASSEAGVREQYF
abundance: NA; j_gene: TRBJ1-4; len: 16; v_gene: TRBV11-2; d_gene: TRBD1; CDR3nt: TGTGCCAGCAGCTTCCCTCGACAGGGGGGGGATGAAAAACTGTTTTTT; CDR3aa: CASSFPRQGGDEKLFF
abundance: once; j_gene: TRBJ2-7; len: 13; v_gene: TRBV6-1; d_gene: NA; CDR3nt: TGTGCCAGCAGTGGCGGACGGGGCTACGAGCAGTACTTC; CDR3aa: CASSGGRGYEQYF
abundance: NA; j_gene: TRBJ1-2; len: 16; v_gene: TRBV6-6; d_gene: TRBD1; CDR3nt: TGTGCCAGCAGTTACCTCCCGGGACAGGGGGCCTTTGGCTACACCTTC; CDR3aa: CASSYLPGQGAFGYTF
abundance: NA; j_gene: TRBJ1-2; len: 14; v_gene: TRBV6-5; d_gene: NA; CDR3nt: TGTGCCAGCAGTTACTCGTCCAGGGAATTTGGCTACACCTTC; CDR3aa: CASSYSSREFGYTF
abundance: few; j_gene: TRBJ1-1; len: 12; v_gene: TRBV2; d_gene: NA; CDR3nt: NA; CDR3aa: CASSTSNTEAFF
abundance: NA; j_gene: TRBJ2-3; len: 14; v_gene: TRBV2; d_gene: TRBD1; CDR3nt: TGTGCCAGCAGTGTGAAGTATGGGACAGGGGGGCAGTATTTT; CDR3aa: CASSVKYGTGGQYF
abundance: NA; j_gene: TRBJ2-7; len: 13; v_gene: TRBV30; d_gene: TRBD1; CDR3nt: TGTGCCTGGAAGGGACAGGGGTCAGGGGAGCAGTACTTC; CDR3aa: CAWKGQGSGEQYF
abundance: NA; j_gene: TRBJ1-3; len: 14; v_gene: TRBV28; d_gene: NA; CDR3nt: TGTGCCAGCAGTCCTGTATCTCCTGGAAACACCATATATTTT; CDR3aa: CASSPVSPGNTIYF
abundance: few; j_gene: TRBJ1-2; len: 14; v_gene: TRBV30; d_gene: NA; CDR3nt: TGTGCCTGGAGTGTACTGGTTTCTAACTATGGCTACACCTTC; CDR3aa: CAWSVLVSNYGYTF
abundance: NA; j_gene: TRBJ2-7; len: 15; v_gene: TRBV7-9; d_gene: NA; CDR3nt: TGTGCCAGCAGCGCCCCGGGGAGTACCCACTACGAGCAGTACTTC; CDR3aa: CASSAPGSTHYEQYF